This paragraph reports one TCR beta chain. The data stem from a study of blood T cell repertoires in COVID-19. The protocol was immunoSEQ multiplex PCR, while the TCRdb copy is restricted to in-frame clones and leaves out a portion. The repertoire holds hundreds of thousands of clones, with about 90% as singletons. J was trimmed by 5 bases and V by 0 bases; bases with no gene match: 10. Germline assignment: CDR1 MGHRA and CDR2 YSYEKL. The CDR3 is made up of 17 amino acids. The TCR sequence derives from a man at least 80 years old with acute or convalescent COVID-19. The V gene is TRBV4-1, the J gene TRBJ2-5, with 9 bases identical to TRBD1. The sequenced sample consisted of peripheral blood. The CDR3: CASSQDLTGTGRETQYF. Here the CDR3 DNA reads TGCGCCAGCAGCCAAGATCTTACCGGGACAGGGAGGGAGACCCAGTACTTC.